The 12 T cell receptor beta chains below come from one sample, sequenced in a study of shared clonotypes between healthy human individuals. TCRdb's copy holds only in-frame clones and misses some; the assay was immunoSEQ multiplex PCR. Counted here are around 1.6 million clones, 98% occurring once; the ten biggest clones make up approximately 0.45%. Sequenced: naive CD4+ T cells sorted from blood. The subset was: CD45RA+ positively selected. Source of these receptors: a man aged 30 to 45 in good health.

This clone was detected only once. CDR3 nucleotides: TGTGCCAGCAGTTTCTGGGACGAGCAGTACTTC. This sequence encodes CASSFWDEQYF. V gene TRBV28 combines with J gene TRBJ2-7; D gene uncertain. CDR3 length: 11 residues. Germline lookup yields CDR1 MDHEN and CDR2 SYDVKM. Trimming shortened V by 3 bases and J by 5 bases, and 5 bases separated the two germline ends.

The chain couples TRBV14 to TRBJ2-7; tentative D call: TRBD1 (6 bases). The V gene's germline CDR1 is SGHDN and CDR2 FVKESK. This CDR3 region has 13 residues. The ends were cut back, 4 bases at V and 2 bases at J, with 9 bases in the middle. The CDR3 region is CASSRRGPYEQYF. CDR3 nucleotide sequence: TGTGCCAGCAGCCGCAGGGGACCCTACGAGCAGTACTTC.

This sequence joins TRBV7-9 and TRBJ2-7; D unclear. Trimming removed 5 bases from V and 4 bases from J, with 12 bases in between. The CDR3 consists of 13 residues. Germline CDR1 and CDR2: SEHNR and FQNEAQ (reference sequence). For the CDR3, the DNA is TGTGCCAGCAGCCAGGACCGGAATTACGAGCAGTACTTC. Protein: CASSQDRNYEQYF.

The chain couples TRBV7-9 to TRBJ2-7; 7 bases agree with TRBD2. V shed 3 bases, J shed 2 bases, and the junction held 10 bases outside the gene matches. Looked up from germline, CDR1 is SEHNR and CDR2 is FQNEAQ (reference sequence). The CDR3 runs to 16 residues. The chain's CDR3 is CASSFLTGTNTYEQYF. The CDR3 bases are TGTGCCAGCAGCTTCCTAACCGGGACTAACACCTACGAGCAGTACTTC.

This rearrangement joins TRBV4-1 to TRBJ2-1; 7 bases are shared with TRBD2. The CDR3 spans 14 residues. CDR1 and CDR2 from the germline V gene are MGHRA and YSYEKL. The junction had 5 bases not matched to a gene; V was cut back by 3 bases and J by 6 bases. Here the CDR3 reads CASSHGGLSNEQFF. The CDR3 nucleotides are TGCGCCAGCAGCCACGGGGGACTAAGCAATGAGCAGTTCTTC.

This sequence joins TRBV7-8 and TRBJ1-2; D is possibly TRBD1 (5 bases). Germline CDR1 SGHVS, CDR2 FQNEAQ. This CDR3 has 14 amino acids. V lost 6 bases to trimming and J lost 6 bases, with 17 bases between them. DNA of the CDR3: TGTGCCAGCAGTTCGGGGCCATCAGGCGATGGCTACACCTTC. Its protein is CASSSGPSGDGYTF.

The chain carries TRBV6-1 and TRBJ2-7, with 8 bases fitting TRBD2. The CDR3 extends over 13 amino acids. The germline CDR1 and CDR2 sequences are MNHNS and SASEGT. Losses at the gene ends were 6 bases for V and 6 bases for J; bases not matched to a gene: 7. The CDR3 coding sequence is TGTGCCAGCAGAGCTGCGGGAGGTCCCGAGCAGTACTTC. As protein: CASRAAGGPEQYF.

The chain joins TRBV5-1 to TRBJ2-3; weak D call: TRBD2 (5 bases). V shed 2 bases and J shed 0 bases, with 13 bases lying between them. This CDR3 is 16 amino acids long. Germline V gene sequence: CDR1 SGHRS, CDR2 YFSETQ. The CDR3 bases are TGCGCCAGCAGCTTTGGACTTCCCAGTAGCACAGATACGCAGTATTTT. This encodes CASSFGLPSSTDTQYF. The full variable domain, rest sourced from reference TRBV5-1 and TRBJ2-3, is KAGVTQTPRYLIKTRGQQVTLSCSPISGHRSVSWYQQTPGQGLQFLFEYFSETQRNKGNFPGRFSGRQFSNSRSEMNVSTLELGDSALYLCASSFGLPSSTDTQYFGPGTRLTVL.

The rearrangement uses TRBV2 and TRBJ1-2; D remains unclear. The CDR3 runs to 13 residues. The ends were cut back, 4 bases at V and 5 bases at J, with 11 bases in the middle. Germline V lookup: CDR1 SNHLY, CDR2 FYNNEI. This chain's CDR3 is CASSAGGIYGYTF. The CDR3 DNA sequence: TGTGCCAGCAGTGCGGGAGGGATTTATGGCTACACCTTC. Variable domain in full (rest from reference TRBV2 and TRBJ1-2): EPEVTQTPSHQVTQMGQEVILRCVPISNHLYFYWYRQILGQKVEFLVSFYNNEISEKSEIFDDQFSVERPDGSNFTLKIRSTKLEDSAMYFCASSAGGIYGYTFGSGTRLTVV.

The chain couples TRBV5-4 to TRBJ2-7; 7 positions match TRBD1. This CDR3 is 14 amino acids long. Trimming cost V 5 bases and J 5 bases; bases outside gene matches: 10. Per the germline V gene, CDR1 is SGHNT and CDR2 is YYREEE (reference sequence). The CDR3 loop is CASRLDRVGDEQYF. Written as DNA, the CDR3 is TGTGCCAGCAGATTAGACAGGGTCGGAGACGAGCAGTACTTC.

The CDR3 sequence is CASSLGGVPLSTDTQYF. CDR3 sequence (DNA): TGTGCCAGCAGCCTCGGGGGTGTCCCTTTGAGCACAGATACGCAGTATTTT. The J gene is TRBJ2-3, the V gene TRBV7-2; tentatively, D is TRBD2 (6 bases). The germline CDR1 and CDR2 sequences are SGHTA and FQGNSA. V lost 5 bases and J 0 bases, leaving 18 bases between the germline ends. This CDR3 is 17 amino acids long.

The chain combines TRBV14 with TRBJ2-7; D is possibly TRBD1 (5 bases). The CDR3 extends over 14 amino acids. Germline V gene lookup returns CDR1 SGHDN and CDR2 FVKESK. V lost 4 bases and J lost 5, with 15 bases in between. This CDR3 reads CASSPQDIPDEQYF. In nucleotides, the CDR3 is TGTGCCAGCAGCCCGCAGGACATACCGGACGAGCAGTACTTC. Full variable domain (rest looked up from reference TRBV14 and TRBJ2-7): EAGVTQFPSHSVIEKGQTVTLRCDPISGHDNLYWYRRVMGKEIKFLLHFVKESKQDESGMPNNRFLAERTGGTYSTLKVQPAELEDSGVYFCASSPQDIPDEQYFGPGTRLTVT.